These T cell receptor beta chains were read from a single sample in a study of post-analysis software for immune sequencing data. TCRdb re-analysed the PCR reads in MiXCR, keeping a single row per CDR3 protein. The data hold about 460,000 distinct CDR3 sequences, with nearly 45% observed a single time. Sequenced input: blood. The receptor source for this set is a girl under 18 with multiple sclerosis. The conserved cysteine and the conserved F or W are not part of the CDR3 here. The D gene is left open where the match is weak.

V gene | D gene | CDR3 protein
TRBV7-9 | NA | ASSLEGGNYEQY
TRBV4-3 | TRBD2 | ASSQSGLAGEGNYNEQF
TRBV5-6 | NA | ASSLESQAIYNEQF
TRBV7-2 | NA | ASSLAAFSSYNEQF
TRBV5-8 | NA | ASSFSGRKLHNEQF
TRBV29-1 | TRBD2 | SVVGAGGNTDTQY
TRBV6-5 | NA | ASRPGTVNYGYT
TRBV3-1 | NA | ASSQDGKGATEAF
TRBV29-1 | NA | SVADRTENSPLH
TRBV4-1 | TRBD1 | ASSRGQSSHNEQY
TRBV28 | NA | ASSLGQQTYGYT
TRBV27 | TRBD1 | ASSLSGRGPTYNSPLH
TRBV6-5 | NA | ASRQTGWKNYGYT
TRBV12-3/TRBV12-4 | NA | ASSSQVGYT
TRBV7-8 | NA | ASSRGSGKETQY
TRBV5-1 | TRBD2 | ASSLAVAGGSYEQY
TRBV28 | TRBD1 | ATKGQHNQPQH
TRBV20-1 | NA | SASTSSSNEQF
TRBV5-4 | TRBD2 | ASSLANQGLAGATYNEQF
TRBV24-1 | NA | ATSEGQNSNQPQH
TRBV4-3 | NA | ASSQEGAGWNSPLH
TRBV6-1 | NA | ASSARPGLVIETQY
TRBV4-1 | NA | ASSQDGWRSNQPQH
TRBV25-1 | NA | AGSVGFSNQPQH
TRBV12-3/TRBV12-4 | TRBD1 | ASSLLPRQGDPETQY
TRBV5-1 | TRBD2 | ASSFSGSSYNEQF
TRBV5-1 | NA | ASSLEMGLYEQY
TRBV20-1 | TRBD2 | SATSLGLAGAVYNEQF
TRBV4-1 | NA | ASSQVESYEQY
TRBV28 | NA | ASRNLRGYT
TRBV3-1 | NA | ASSHNQGGEQF
TRBV18 | NA | ASSPRLTDEQY
TRBV7-2 | NA | ASAMNIPVGDTQY
TRBV7-2 | TRBD1 | ASSYPGQAYEQY
TRBV2 | NA | ASRKNRDGEQY
TRBV12-3/TRBV12-4 | NA | ASSLGTSSTDTQY
TRBV4-2 | TRBD2 | ASSQDSTPSGIVYEQY
TRBV2 | NA | ASSGTFQETQY
TRBV5-1 | NA | ASSLEMGEETEAF
TRBV28 | NA | ASSLFTGRGAETQY
TRBV7-9 | NA | ASSRDTDATNEKLF
TRBV3-1 | NA | ASSQDPTHGYT
TRBV6-1 | TRBD1 | ASSGRTGKGSGANVLT
TRBV7-2 | NA | ASSFWTLNTEAF
TRBV10-3 | NA | AITSEFLYEQY
TRBV4-1 | TRBD2 | ASSQATSGYSTDTQY
TRBV7-9 | NA | ASSLGFGEQY
TRBV6-6 | NA | ASNVDSYGYT
TRBV12-3/TRBV12-4 | TRBD1 | ASSKGQVLGGYT
TRBV7-9 | TRBD2 | ASIGTSGSAPSYEQY
TRBV20-1 | NA | SVGKGAGANVLT
TRBV10-1 | NA | ASSYGGEGTEAF
TRBV5-1 | NA | ASSLSFETQY